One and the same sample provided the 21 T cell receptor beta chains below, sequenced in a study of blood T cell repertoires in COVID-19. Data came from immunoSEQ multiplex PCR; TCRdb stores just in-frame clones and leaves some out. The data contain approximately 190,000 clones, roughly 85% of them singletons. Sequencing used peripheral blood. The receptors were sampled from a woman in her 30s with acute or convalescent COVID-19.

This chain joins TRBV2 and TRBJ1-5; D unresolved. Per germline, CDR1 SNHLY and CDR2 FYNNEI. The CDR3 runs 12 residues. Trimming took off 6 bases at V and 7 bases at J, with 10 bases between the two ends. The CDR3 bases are TGTGCCAGCAGCGGGTCGGGACAGCCCCAGCATTTT. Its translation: CASSGSGQPQHF.

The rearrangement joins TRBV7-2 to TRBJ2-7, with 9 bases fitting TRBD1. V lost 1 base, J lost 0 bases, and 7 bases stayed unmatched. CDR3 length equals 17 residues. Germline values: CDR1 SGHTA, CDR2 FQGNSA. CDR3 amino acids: CASSLVSSTGGSYEQYF. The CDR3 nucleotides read TGTGCCAGCAGCTTAGTCTCGTCGACAGGGGGCTCCTACGAGCAGTACTTC.

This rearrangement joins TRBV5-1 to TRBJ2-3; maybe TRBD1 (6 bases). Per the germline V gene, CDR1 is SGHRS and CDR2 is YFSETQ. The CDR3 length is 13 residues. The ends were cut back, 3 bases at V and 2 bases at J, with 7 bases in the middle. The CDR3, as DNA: TGCGCCAGCAGCTGGACAGTCACAGATACGCAGTATTTT. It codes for CASSWTVTDTQYF.

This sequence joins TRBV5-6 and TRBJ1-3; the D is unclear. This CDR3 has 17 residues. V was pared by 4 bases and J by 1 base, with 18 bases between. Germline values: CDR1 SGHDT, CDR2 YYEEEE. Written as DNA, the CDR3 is TGTGCCAGCAGCAGCAGGAGGTGGCGTCTATCTGGAAACACCATATATTTT. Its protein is CASSSRRWRLSGNTIYF.

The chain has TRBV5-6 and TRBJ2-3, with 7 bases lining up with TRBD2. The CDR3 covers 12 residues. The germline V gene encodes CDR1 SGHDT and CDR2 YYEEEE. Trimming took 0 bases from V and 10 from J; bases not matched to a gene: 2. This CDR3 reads CASSLGEGAQYF. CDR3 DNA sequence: TGTGCCAGCAGCTTGGGGGAGGGTGCGCAGTATTTT.

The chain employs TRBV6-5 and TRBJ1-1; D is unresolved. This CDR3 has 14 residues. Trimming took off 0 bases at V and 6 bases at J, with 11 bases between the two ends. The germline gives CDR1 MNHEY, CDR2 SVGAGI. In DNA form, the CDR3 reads TGTGCCAGCAGTTACTCCGGACTAAGGGCTGAAGCTTTCTTT. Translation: CASSYSGLRAEAFF.

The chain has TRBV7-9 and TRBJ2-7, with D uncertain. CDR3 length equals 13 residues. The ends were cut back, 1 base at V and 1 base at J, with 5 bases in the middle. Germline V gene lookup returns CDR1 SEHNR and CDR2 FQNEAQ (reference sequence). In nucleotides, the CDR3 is TGTGCCAGCAGCTTAGAACAGTCCTACGAGCAGTACTTC. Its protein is CASSLEQSYEQYF.

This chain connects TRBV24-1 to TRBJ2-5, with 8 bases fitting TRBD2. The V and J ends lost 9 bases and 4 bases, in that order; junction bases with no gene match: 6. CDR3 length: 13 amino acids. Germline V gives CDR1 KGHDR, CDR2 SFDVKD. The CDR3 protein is CATQNSGGETQYF. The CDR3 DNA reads TGTGCCACCCAGAACAGCGGGGGAGAGACCCAGTACTTC.

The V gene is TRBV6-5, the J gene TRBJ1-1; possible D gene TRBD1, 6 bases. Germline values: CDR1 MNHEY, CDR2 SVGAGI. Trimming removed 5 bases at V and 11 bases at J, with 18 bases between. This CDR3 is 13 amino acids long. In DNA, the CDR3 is TGTGCCAGCAGTACACAGGGCGCAGGTGCGGCTTTCTTT. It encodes CASSTQGAGAAFF.

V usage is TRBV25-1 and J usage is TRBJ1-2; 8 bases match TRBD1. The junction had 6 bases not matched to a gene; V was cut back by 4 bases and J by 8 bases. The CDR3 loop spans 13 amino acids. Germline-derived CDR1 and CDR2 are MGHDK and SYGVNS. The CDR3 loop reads CASSAQGAPGYTF. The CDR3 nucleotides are TGTGCCAGCAGTGCGCAGGGGGCGCCCGGCTACACCTTC.

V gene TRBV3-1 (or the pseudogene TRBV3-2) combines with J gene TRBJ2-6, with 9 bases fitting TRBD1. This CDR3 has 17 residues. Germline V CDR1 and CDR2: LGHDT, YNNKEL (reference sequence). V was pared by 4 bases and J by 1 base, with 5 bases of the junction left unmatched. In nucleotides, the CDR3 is TGTGCCAGCAGCCGGGACAGGGCTTGGTCTGGGGCCAACGTCCTGACTTTC. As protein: CASSRDRAWSGANVLTF.

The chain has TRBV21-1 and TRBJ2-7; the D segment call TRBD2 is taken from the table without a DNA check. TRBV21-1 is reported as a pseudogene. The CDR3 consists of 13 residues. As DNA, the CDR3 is TGTGCCAGCAGCAAAGCATTAGATTACGAGCAGTACTTC. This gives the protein CASSKALDYEQYF.

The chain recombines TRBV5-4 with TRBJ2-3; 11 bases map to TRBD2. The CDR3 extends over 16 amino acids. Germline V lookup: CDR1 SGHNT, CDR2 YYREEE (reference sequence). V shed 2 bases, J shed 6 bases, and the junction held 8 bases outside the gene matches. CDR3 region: CASSFSGRAKQDTQYF. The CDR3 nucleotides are TGTGCCAGCAGCTTTAGCGGGAGGGCCAAGCAGGATACGCAGTATTTT.

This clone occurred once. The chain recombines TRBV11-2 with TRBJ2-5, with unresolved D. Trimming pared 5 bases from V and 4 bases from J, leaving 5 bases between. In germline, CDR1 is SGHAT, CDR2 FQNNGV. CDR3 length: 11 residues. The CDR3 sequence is CASSPGETQYF. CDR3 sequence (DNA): TGTGCCAGCAGCCCCGGAGAGACCCAGTACTTC.

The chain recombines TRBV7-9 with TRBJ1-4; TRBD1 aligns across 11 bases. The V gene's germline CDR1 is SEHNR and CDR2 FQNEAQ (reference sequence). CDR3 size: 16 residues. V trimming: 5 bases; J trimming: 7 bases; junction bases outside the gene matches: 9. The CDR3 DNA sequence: TGTGCCAGCAGCACGGGACAGGGGGTTTGGAGTGAAAAACTGTTTTTT. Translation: CASSTGQGVWSEKLFF.

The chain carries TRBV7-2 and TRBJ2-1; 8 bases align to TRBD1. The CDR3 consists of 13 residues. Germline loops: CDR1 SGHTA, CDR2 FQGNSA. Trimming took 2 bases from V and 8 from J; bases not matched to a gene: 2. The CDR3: CASSLQGAHEQFF. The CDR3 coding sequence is TGTGCCAGCAGCTTACAGGGGGCTCATGAGCAGTTCTTC. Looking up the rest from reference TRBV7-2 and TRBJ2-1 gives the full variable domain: GAGVSQSPSNKVTEKGKDVELRCDPISGHTALYWYRQSLGQGLEFLIYFQGNSAPDKSGLPSDRFSAERTGGSVSTLTIQRTQQEDSAVYLCASSLQGAHEQFFGPGTRLTVL.

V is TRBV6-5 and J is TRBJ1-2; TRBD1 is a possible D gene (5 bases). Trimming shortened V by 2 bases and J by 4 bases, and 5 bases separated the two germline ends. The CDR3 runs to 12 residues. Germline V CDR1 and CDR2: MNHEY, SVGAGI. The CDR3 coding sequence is TGTGCCAGCAGTTACGACAGCTATGGCTACACCTTC. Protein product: CASSYDSYGYTF.

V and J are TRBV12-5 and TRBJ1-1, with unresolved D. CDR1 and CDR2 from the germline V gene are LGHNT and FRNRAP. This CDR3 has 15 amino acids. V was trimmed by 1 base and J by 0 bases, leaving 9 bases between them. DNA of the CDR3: TGTGCTAGTGGTTTGGACCGGCGGGTGAACACTGAAGCTTTCTTT. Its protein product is CASGLDRRVNTEAFF.

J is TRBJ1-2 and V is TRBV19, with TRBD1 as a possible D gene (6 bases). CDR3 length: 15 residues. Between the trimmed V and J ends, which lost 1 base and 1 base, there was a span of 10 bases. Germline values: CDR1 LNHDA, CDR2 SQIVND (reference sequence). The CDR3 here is CASSIAPDSNYGYTF. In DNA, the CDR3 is TGTGCCAGTAGTATAGCCCCGGACAGTAACTATGGCTACACCTTC.

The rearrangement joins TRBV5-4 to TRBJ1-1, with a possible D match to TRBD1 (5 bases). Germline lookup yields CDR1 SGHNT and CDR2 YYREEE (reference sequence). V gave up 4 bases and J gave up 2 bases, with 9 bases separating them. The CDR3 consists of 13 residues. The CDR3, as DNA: TGTGCCAGCAGCCCAGGGCCTAACACTGAAGCTTTCTTT. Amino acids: CASSPGPNTEAFF. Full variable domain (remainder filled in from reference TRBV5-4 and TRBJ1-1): ETGVTQSPTHLIKTRGQQVTLRCSSQSGHNTVSWYQQALGQGPQFIFQYYREEENGRGNFPPRFSGLQFPNYSSELNVNALELDDSALYLCASSPGPNTEAFFGQGTRLTVV.

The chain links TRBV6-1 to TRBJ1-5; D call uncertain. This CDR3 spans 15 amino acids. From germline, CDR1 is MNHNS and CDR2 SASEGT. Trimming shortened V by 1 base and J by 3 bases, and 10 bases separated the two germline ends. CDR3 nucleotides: TGTGCCAGCAGTGAAGGTTTCGGAGTCAATCAGCCCCAGCATTTT. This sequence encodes CASSEGFGVNQPQHF.